Sequencing of this T cell receptor beta chain was carried out in a study of graft-versus-host responses after intestinal transplantation. Study overall: Every recipient had anti-thymocyte globulin induction and three to four years of tacrolimus plus steroids.

General study points: Detection of GvH clones occurred in recipient marrow, and some had their first appearance in ileum or blood.

TCRdb's copy holds only in-frame clones and misses some; the assay was immunoSEQ multiplex PCR. The table shows 30,000 to 50,000 clones, with 90% to 95% occurring only once. The CDR3 extends over 17 amino acids. J gave up 3 bases and V 5 bases, and 15 bases lay outside the gene matches. Looked up from germline, CDR1 is MDHEN and CDR2 is SYDVKM. Comment on this clone: Its antigen is not identified.

The V and J genes are TRBV28 and TRBJ1-1; 7 bases fit TRBD1. The specimen comprised unstimulated CD8+ T cells sorted from spleen or lymph node cells, sampled before transplant. This clonotype originated in a human donor who was the organ donor for an intestinal transplant. The CDR3 DNA is TGTGCCAGCAGTCCGCTAGGTCAGGGGGTACTTGACACTGAAGCTTTCTTT. Translating gives CASSPLGQGVLDTEAFF.